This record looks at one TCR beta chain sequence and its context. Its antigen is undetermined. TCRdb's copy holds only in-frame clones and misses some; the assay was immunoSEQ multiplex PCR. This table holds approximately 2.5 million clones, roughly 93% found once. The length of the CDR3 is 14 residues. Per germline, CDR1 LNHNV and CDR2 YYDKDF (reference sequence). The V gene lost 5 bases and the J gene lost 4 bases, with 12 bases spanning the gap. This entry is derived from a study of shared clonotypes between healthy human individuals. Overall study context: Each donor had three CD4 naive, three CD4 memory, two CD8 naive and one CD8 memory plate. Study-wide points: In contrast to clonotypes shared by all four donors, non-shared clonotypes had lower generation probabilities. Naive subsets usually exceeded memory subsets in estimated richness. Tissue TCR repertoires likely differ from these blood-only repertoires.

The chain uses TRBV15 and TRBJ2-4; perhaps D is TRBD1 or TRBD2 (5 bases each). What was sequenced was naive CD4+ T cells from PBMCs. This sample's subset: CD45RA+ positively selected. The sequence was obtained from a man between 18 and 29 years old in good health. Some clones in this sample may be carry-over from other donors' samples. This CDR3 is CATSALGDKNIQYF. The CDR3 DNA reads TGTGCCACCAGCGCCTTGGGGGATAAAAACATTCAGTACTTC.